The 24 T cell receptor beta chains in this list originate from one sample, sequenced in a study of OX40 agonist ivuxolimab in advanced cancers. The method was immunoSEQ multiplex PCR; TCRdb's version includes in-frame clones alone and lacks a portion of them. The data hold tens of thousands of clones, with 93% observed a single time. The material sequenced was CD4+ or CD8+ T cells sorted from blood, taken in a trial of the OX40 agonist ivuxolimab. These TCRs come from an adult with an advanced solid tumor such as melanoma, head and neck, liver or kidney cancer.

This clone was observed once. V is TRBV4-3 and J is TRBJ1-2; D gene uncertain. CDR1 is LGHNA, CDR2 YSLEER, per germline. V was shortened by 0 bases and J by 8 bases, with 16 bases between the two germline ends. The CDR3 totals 15 residues. In nucleotides, the CDR3 is TGCGCCAGCAGCCAAGATATGGGGTTTCGGAACGGCTACACCTTC. It codes for CASSQDMGFRNGYTF.

The chain couples TRBV29-1 to TRBJ2-7; D possibly matches TRBD1 or TRBD2 (7 bases each). V lost 6 bases and J lost 6, with 21 bases in between. In germline, CDR1 is SQVTM, CDR2 ANQGSEA. The CDR3 sequence is 14 residues long. CDR3 amino acids: CSVSGGQRPREQYF. CDR3 bases: TGCAGCGTCTCGGGGGGACAGAGGCCCCGCGAGCAGTACTTC.

This chain joins TRBV5-1 and TRBJ1-4, with TRBD1 matching 9 bases. The V gene end was trimmed by 4 bases and the J gene end by 7 bases; junction bases not matched to a gene: 11. Per germline, CDR1 SGHRS and CDR2 YFSETQ. The CDR3 runs to 16 residues. The CDR3 DNA reads as TGCGCCAGCAGCAGCGGACAGGGGCGGTATGGTGAAAAACTGTTTTTT. It specifies CASSSGQGRYGEKLFF.

The chain has TRBV4-1 and TRBJ2-7; no clear D gene. Germline values: CDR1 MGHRA, CDR2 YSYEKL. CDR3 length equals 11 residues. V was trimmed by 5 bases and J by 1 base, leaving 3 bases between them. The DNA for the CDR3 is TGCGCCAGCAGCGGGTCCTACGAGCAGTACTTC. This sequence encodes CASSGSYEQYF.

This clone has just a few counts. The gene calls are TRBV28 and TRBJ1-1, with TRBD1 as a possible D gene (6 bases). Per germline, CDR1 MDHEN and CDR2 SYDVKM. The length of the CDR3 is 12 residues. V was clipped by 1 base and J by 12 bases, with 12 bases between them. DNA for the CDR3: TGTGCCAGCAGTTTATATACAGGGAAAACTTTCTTT. Encoded protein: CASSLYTGKTFF.

The chain combines TRBV4-1 with TRBJ2-7; the D gene could be TRBD1 or TRBD2 (5 bases each). V was pared by 2 bases and J by 1 base, with 9 bases between. From germline, CDR1 is MGHRA and CDR2 YSYEKL. The CDR3 covers 14 residues. As DNA, the CDR3 is TGCGCCAGCAGCCAACGGGGCGAGTCCTACGAGCAGTACTTC. Translating gives CASSQRGESYEQYF.

The chain combines TRBV7-6 with TRBJ1-2; 7 positions agree with TRBD1. The length of the CDR3 is 15 residues. Trimming cost V 5 bases and J 8 bases; bases outside gene matches: 14. The germline V gene has CDR1 SGHVS and CDR2 FNYEAQ. CDR3 DNA: TGTGCCAGCAGCCCAGAAATCGGACAGGCGACCGGCTACACCTTC. It is translated as CASSPEIGQATGYTF.

The chain couples TRBV7-2 to TRBJ2-1; 9 positions match TRBD2. CDR1 and CDR2 from the germline V gene are SGHTA and FQGNSA. V shed 5 bases, J shed 7 bases, and the junction held 12 bases outside the gene matches. The CDR3 runs to 16 residues. The CDR3 reads CASSPSWAGGENEQFF. DNA for the CDR3: TGTGCCAGCAGCCCCTCTTGGGCGGGAGGGGAGAATGAGCAGTTCTTC. The entire variable domain, with the rest obtained from reference TRBV7-2 and TRBJ2-1, is as follows: GAGVSQSPSNKVTEKGKDVELRCDPISGHTALYWYRQSLGQGLEFLIYFQGNSAPDKSGLPSDRFSAERTGGSVSTLTIQRTQQEDSAVYLCASSPSWAGGENEQFFGPGTRLTVL.

This clone has more than one count but fewer than ten. CDR3 amino acids: CASNLGQVLGQPQHF. CDR3 sequence (DNA): TGTGCCAGCAACTTAGGACAGGTACTAGGTCAGCCCCAGCATTTT. The V and J genes are TRBV6-1 and TRBJ1-5, with 7 positions matching TRBD1. From germline, CDR1 is MNHNS and CDR2 SASEGT. With 7 bases clipped from V and 6 bases from J, the junction kept 12 bases outside the gene matches. CDR3 length: 15 residues.

This chain connects TRBV19 to TRBJ1-1; D possibly corresponds to TRBD1 (6 bases). Trimming shortened V by 0 bases and J by 6 bases, and 20 bases separated the two germline ends. Germline V gene lookup returns CDR1 LNHDA and CDR2 SQIVND (reference sequence). The CDR3 loop spans 17 amino acids. CDR3 in amino acids: CASSIESLQGPVAEAFF. In nucleotides, the CDR3 is TGTGCCAGTAGTATAGAATCATTACAGGGTCCGGTGGCTGAAGCTTTCTTT. The entire variable domain, with the rest obtained from reference TRBV19 and TRBJ1-1, is as follows: DGGITQSPKYLFRKEGQNVTLSCEQNLNHDAMYWYRQDPGQGLRLIYYSQIVNDFQKGDIAEGYSVSREKKESFPLTVTSAQKNPTAFYLCASSIESLQGPVAEAFFGQGTRLTVV.

The CDR3 DNA reads TGTGCCAGCAGTACGAACCATCAGGGTACTACTGAGCAGTTCTTC. This translates into CASSTNHQGTTEQFF. This sequence joins TRBV27 and TRBJ2-1; a possible D gene is TRBD1 (5 bases). Germline lookup yields CDR1 MNHEY and CDR2 SMNVEV (reference sequence). Trimming removed 5 bases from V and 9 bases from J, with 20 bases in between. The length of the CDR3 is 15 residues.

This clone appeared a single time. The rearrangement links TRBV7-2 to TRBJ1-4; 7 nucleotides align to TRBD1. CDR3 length: 16 residues. Looked up from germline, CDR1 is SGHTA and CDR2 is FQGNSA. V dropped 0 bases and J dropped 4; count of bases not matched to a gene: 5. The CDR3 region is CASSLASGTVNEKLFF. In DNA form, the CDR3 reads TGTGCCAGCAGCTTAGCTTCCGGGACAGTTAATGAAAAACTGTTTTTT.

The chain joins TRBV9 to TRBJ1-2; D uncertain. The germline gives CDR1 SGDLS, CDR2 YYNGEE. The V end lost 3 bases, the J end lost 3 bases, and 12 bases lay between the germline ends. This CDR3 spans 14 amino acids. This CDR3 is CASSDGGDDYGYTF. Here the CDR3 DNA reads TGTGCCAGCAGCGACGGCGGGGATGACTATGGCTACACCTTC.

The gene calls are TRBV7-3 and TRBJ2-3; a weak D match, TRBD2 (6 bases). CDR1 and CDR2 from the germline V gene are SGHTA and FQGTGA. The ends were cut back, 3 bases at V and 4 bases at J, with 8 bases in the middle. This CDR3 region has 13 residues. For the CDR3, the DNA is TGTGCCAGCAGCTTGACTAGTCCAGATACGCAGTATTTT. Protein sequence: CASSLTSPDTQYF.

The V call is TRBV28, the J call TRBJ2-1; 7 bases fit TRBD2. This CDR3 region has 16 residues. Germline V CDR1 and CDR2: MDHEN, SYDVKM. V trimming: 6 bases; J trimming: 6 bases; junction bases outside the gene matches: 14. DNA for the CDR3: TGTGCCAGCAGAGCGGGAATAGTTGTTTCTGTCAATGAGCAGTTCTTC. Its translation is CASRAGIVVSVNEQFF.

The V and J genes are TRBV28 and TRBJ2-3, with a possible D match to TRBD2 (7 bases). Trimming took off 11 bases at V and 2 bases at J, with 20 bases between the two ends. Germline values: CDR1 MDHEN, CDR2 SYDVKM. The CDR3 runs to 15 residues. CDR3 DNA sequence: TGTGCCTCGCTCGCGGGGGCCCCACCCACAGATACGCAGTATTTT. Translating gives CASLAGAPPTDTQYF.

The CDR3 coding sequence is TGTGCCTCCTGGGGCAGGGGCGACGGTAGCACAGATACGCAGTATTTT. It is translated as CASWGRGDGSTDTQYF. The chain joins TRBV10-3 to TRBJ2-3, with D maybe TRBD1 (6 bases). Germline CDR1 is ENHRY and CDR2 is SYGVKD. The germline V and J ends were trimmed by 11 bases and 0 bases, with 21 bases remaining between them. This CDR3 is 16 amino acids long.

The rearrangement links TRBV5-1 to TRBJ2-7, with 9 nucleotides matching TRBD1. Unmatched junction bases numbered 2, after V lost 4 bases and J lost 3 bases. Germline V CDR1 and CDR2: SGHRS, YFSETQ. The CDR3 runs to 13 residues. CDR3 in DNA: TGCGCCAGCAGCCCGGACAGGGGCTACGAGCAGTACTTC. This encodes CASSPDRGYEQYF. Supplemented by reference TRBV5-1 and TRBJ2-7, the full variable domain reads KAGVTQTPRYLIKTRGQQVTLSCSPISGHRSVSWYQQTPGQGLQFLFEYFSETQRNKGNFPGRFSGRQFSNSRSEMNVSTLELGDSALYLCASSPDRGYEQYFGPGTRLTVT.

The gene calls are TRBV7-9 and TRBJ1-1; D perhaps matches TRBD1 (6 bases). The CDR3 contains 14 residues. The V gene's germline CDR1 is SEHNR and CDR2 FQNEAQ (reference sequence). V lost 1 base and J lost 1, with 7 bases in between. CDR3 residues: CASSLVGGNTEAFF. CDR3 nucleotide sequence: TGTGCCAGCAGCTTAGTAGGGGGGAACACTGAAGCTTTCTTT. Using reference TRBV7-9 and TRBJ1-1 for the parts outside the CDR3, the full variable domain is DTGVSQNPRHKITKRGQNVTFRCDPISEHNRLYWYRQTLGQGPEFLTYFQNEAQLEKSRLLSDRFSAERPKGSFSTLEIQRTEQGDSAMYLCASSLVGGNTEAFFGQGTRLTVV.

The chain is built from TRBV10-3 and TRBJ2-7; 11 nucleotides match TRBD2. The CDR3 has 15 amino acids. CDR1 ENHRY and CDR2 SYGVKD come from the germline V gene. With 4 bases clipped from V and 2 bases from J, the junction kept 4 bases outside the gene matches. The CDR3 sequence: CAISAGTSGPYEQYF. The CDR3 region has the DNA TGTGCCATCAGTGCCGGGACTAGCGGTCCCTACGAGCAGTACTTC.

The chain is built from TRBV5-1 and TRBJ2-7; D gene ambiguous. This CDR3 region has 15 residues. Per germline, CDR1 SGHRS and CDR2 YFSETQ. Trimming pared 5 bases from V and 3 bases from J, leaving 18 bases between. The CDR3 is CASRPNPRSHYEQYF. CDR3 nucleotides: TGCGCCAGCAGGCCTAACCCTAGGAGTCACTACGAGCAGTACTTC.

CDR3 residues: CASSLDSLAGTGYTGELFF. The CDR3 nucleotides are TGCGCCAGCAGCTTGGACTCCCTCGCCGGGACAGGGTACACCGGGGAGCTGTTTTTT. This chain links TRBV5-1 with TRBJ2-2; 9 bases line up with TRBD1. The germline CDR1 and CDR2 sequences are SGHRS and YFSETQ. The CDR3 has 19 amino acids. Germline trimming cut 0 bases from V and 3 bases from J; bases unmatched to any gene: 12.

The chain joins TRBV19 to TRBJ2-7, with D tentatively TRBD2 (5 bases). The V gene's germline CDR1 is LNHDA and CDR2 SQIVND (reference sequence). V gave up 4 bases and J gave up 9 bases, with 10 bases separating them. The CDR3 sequence is 11 residues long. The CDR3 nucleotides are TGTGCCAGTAGTACCGAAGCGGTGCAGTACTTC. It codes for CASSTEAVQYF.

The J gene is TRBJ1-4, the V gene TRBV28, with unresolved D. The CDR3 has 12 amino acids. Germline CDR1 MDHEN, CDR2 SYDVKM. Trimming removed 3 bases at V and 12 bases at J, with 11 bases between. The CDR3 DNA sequence: TGTGCCAGCAGTTTTACAAACGTTGAACTGTTTTTT. It specifies CASSFTNVELFF.